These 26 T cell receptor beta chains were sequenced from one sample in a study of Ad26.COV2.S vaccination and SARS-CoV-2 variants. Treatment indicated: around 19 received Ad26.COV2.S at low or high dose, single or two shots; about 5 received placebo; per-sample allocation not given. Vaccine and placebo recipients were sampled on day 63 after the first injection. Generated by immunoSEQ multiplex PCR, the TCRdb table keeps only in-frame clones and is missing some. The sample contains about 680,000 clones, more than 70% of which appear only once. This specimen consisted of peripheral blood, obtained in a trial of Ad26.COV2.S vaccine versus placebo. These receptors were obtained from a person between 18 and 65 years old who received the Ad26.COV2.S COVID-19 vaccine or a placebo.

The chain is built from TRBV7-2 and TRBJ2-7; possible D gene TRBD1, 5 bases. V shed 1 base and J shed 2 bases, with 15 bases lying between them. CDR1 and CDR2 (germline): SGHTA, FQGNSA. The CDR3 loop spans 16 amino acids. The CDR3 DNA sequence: TGTGCCAGCAGCTTAGTGGGGCCCCAGAGCACCTACGAGCAGTACTTC. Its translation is CASSLVGPQSTYEQYF. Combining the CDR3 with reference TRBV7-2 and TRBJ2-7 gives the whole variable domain GAGVSQSPSNKVTEKGKDVELRCDPISGHTALYWYRQSLGQGLEFLIYFQGNSAPDKSGLPSDRFSAERTGGSVSTLTIQRTQQEDSAVYLCASSLVGPQSTYEQYFGPGTRLTVT.

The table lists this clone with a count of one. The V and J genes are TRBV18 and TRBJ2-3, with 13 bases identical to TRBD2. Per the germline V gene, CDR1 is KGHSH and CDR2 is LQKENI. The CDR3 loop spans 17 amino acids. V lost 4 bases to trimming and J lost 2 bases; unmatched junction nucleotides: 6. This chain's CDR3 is CASSRITSGRATDTQYF. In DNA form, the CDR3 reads TGTGCCAGCTCACGGATAACTAGCGGGAGGGCCACAGATACGCAGTATTTT.

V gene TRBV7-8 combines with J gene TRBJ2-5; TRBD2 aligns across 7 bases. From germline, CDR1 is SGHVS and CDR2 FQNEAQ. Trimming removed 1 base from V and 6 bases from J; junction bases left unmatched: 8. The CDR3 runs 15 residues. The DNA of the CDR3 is TGTGCCAGCAGCTTAGTTCTGGGAGGGGCAAAGACCCAGTACTTC. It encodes CASSLVLGGAKTQYF.

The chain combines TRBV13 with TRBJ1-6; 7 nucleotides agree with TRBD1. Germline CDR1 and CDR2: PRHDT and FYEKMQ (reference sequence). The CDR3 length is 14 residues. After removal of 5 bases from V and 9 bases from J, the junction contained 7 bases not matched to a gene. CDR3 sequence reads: CASSRGPGSSPLHF. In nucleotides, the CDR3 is TGTGCCAGCAGCAGGGGGCCCGGGAGTTCACCCCTCCACTTT. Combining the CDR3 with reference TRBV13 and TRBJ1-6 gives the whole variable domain AAGVIQSPRHLIKEKRETATLKCYPIPRHDTVYWYQQGPGQDPQFLISFYEKMQSDKGSIPDRFSAQQFSDYHSELNMSSLELGDSALYFCASSRGPGSSPLHFGNGTRLTVT.

In nucleotides, the CDR3 is TGTGCCAGCAGGATAGACGGATACTACGAGCAGTACTTC. Residues: CASRIDGYYEQYF. The genes are TRBV2 and TRBJ2-7; D is unclear. V was clipped by 6 bases and J by 3 bases, with 12 bases between them. The CDR3 loop spans 13 amino acids. Per the germline V gene, CDR1 is SNHLY and CDR2 is FYNNEI.

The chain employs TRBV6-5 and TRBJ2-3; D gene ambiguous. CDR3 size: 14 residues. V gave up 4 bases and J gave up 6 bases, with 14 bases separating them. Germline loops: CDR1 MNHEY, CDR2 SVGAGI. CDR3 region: CASSSPQGWDTQYF. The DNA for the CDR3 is TGTGCCAGCAGTTCACCCCAAGGGTGGGATACGCAGTATTTT.

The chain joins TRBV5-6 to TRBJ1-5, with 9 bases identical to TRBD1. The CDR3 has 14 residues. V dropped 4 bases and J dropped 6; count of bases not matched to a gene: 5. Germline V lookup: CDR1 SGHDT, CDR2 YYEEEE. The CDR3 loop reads CASSHTGGGQPQHF. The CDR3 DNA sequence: TGTGCCAGCAGCCATACAGGGGGCGGTCAGCCCCAGCATTTT.

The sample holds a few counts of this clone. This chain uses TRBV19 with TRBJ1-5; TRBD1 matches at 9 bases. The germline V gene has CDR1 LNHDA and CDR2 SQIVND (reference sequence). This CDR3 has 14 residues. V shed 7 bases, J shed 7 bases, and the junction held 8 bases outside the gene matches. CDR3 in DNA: TGTGCCAGTAACCTTGACAGGGGGGGACAGCCCCAGCATTTT. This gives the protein CASNLDRGGQPQHF.

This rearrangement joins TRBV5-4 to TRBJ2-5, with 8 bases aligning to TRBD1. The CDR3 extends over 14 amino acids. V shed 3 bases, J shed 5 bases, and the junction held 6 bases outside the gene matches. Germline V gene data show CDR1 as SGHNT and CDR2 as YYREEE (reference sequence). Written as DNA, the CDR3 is TGTGCCAGCAGCTCCCAGGGGGCGGGGGAGACCCAGTACTTC. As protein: CASSSQGAGETQYF.

The CDR3 loop reads CASSLQGRRELFF. Written as DNA, the CDR3 is TGTGCCAGTAGTCTCCAAGGAAGGAGGGAGCTGTTTTTT. V gene TRBV19 combines with J gene TRBJ2-2; D ambiguous. The germline V gene has CDR1 LNHDA and CDR2 SQIVND (reference sequence). CDR3 length: 13 residues. Trimming took off 5 bases at V and 9 bases at J, with 13 bases between the two ends.

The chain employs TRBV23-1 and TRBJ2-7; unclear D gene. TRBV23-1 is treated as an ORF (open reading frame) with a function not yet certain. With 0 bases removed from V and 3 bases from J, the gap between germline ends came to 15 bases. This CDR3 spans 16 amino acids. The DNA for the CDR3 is TGCGCCAGCAGTCAATCCCAGAGAAGGCCAGGCTACGAGCAGTACTTC. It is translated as CASSQSQRRPGYEQYF.

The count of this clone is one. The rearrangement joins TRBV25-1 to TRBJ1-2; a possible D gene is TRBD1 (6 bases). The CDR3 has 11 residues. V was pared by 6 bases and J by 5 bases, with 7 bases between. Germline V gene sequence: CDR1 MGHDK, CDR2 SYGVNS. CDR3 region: CASSQGYGYTF. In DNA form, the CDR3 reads TGTGCCAGCAGCCAGGGGTATGGCTACACCTTC.

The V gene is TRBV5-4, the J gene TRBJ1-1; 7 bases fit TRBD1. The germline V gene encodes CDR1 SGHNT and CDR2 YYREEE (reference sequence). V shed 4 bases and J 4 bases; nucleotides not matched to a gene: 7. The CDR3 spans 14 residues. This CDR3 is CASSKVRDSTEAFF. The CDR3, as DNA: TGTGCCAGCAGCAAGGTCCGGGACAGCACTGAAGCTTTCTTT.

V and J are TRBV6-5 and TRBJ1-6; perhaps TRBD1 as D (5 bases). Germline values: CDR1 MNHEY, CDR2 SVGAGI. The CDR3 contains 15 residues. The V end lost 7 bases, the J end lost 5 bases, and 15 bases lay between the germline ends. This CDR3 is CASTGTGMNNSPLHF. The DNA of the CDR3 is TGTGCCAGCACAGGCACAGGTATGAATAATTCACCCCTCCACTTT.

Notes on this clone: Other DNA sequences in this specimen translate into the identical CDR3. The DNA of the CDR3 is TGCGCCAGCAGCTTGGATGTCTACGAGCAGTACTTC. This encodes CASSLDVYEQYF. This chain connects TRBV5-1 to TRBJ2-7; D call uncertain. The CDR3 extends over 12 amino acids. V gave up 0 bases and J gave up 3 bases, with 4 bases separating them. Germline CDR1 and CDR2: SGHRS and YFSETQ.

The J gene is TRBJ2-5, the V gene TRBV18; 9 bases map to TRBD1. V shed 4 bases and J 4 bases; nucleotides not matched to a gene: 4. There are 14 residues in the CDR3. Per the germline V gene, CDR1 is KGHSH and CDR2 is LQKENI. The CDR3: CASSLTGGRETQYF. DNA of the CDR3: TGTGCCAGCTCACTCACAGGGGGCAGAGAGACCCAGTACTTC.

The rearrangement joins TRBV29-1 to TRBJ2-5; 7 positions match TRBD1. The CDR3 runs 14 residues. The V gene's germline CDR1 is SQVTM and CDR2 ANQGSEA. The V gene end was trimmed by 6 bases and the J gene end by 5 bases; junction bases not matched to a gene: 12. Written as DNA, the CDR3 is TGCAGCGTCCGACCGGGACAGACCATGGAGACCCAGTACTTC. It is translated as CSVRPGQTMETQYF.

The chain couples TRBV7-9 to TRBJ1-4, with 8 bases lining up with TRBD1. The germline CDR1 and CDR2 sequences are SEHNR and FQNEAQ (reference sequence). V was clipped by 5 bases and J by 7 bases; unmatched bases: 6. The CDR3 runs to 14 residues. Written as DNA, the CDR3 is TGTGCCAGCAGCGTGGACAGGGCGGGTGAAAAACTGTTTTTT. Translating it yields CASSVDRAGEKLFF.

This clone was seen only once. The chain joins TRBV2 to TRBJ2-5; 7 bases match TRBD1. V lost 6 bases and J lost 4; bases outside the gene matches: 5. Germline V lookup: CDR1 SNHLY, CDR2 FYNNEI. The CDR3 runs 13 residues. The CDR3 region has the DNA TGTGCCAGCAGCGGGACAGCCCGAGAGACCCAGTACTTC. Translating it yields CASSGTARETQYF.

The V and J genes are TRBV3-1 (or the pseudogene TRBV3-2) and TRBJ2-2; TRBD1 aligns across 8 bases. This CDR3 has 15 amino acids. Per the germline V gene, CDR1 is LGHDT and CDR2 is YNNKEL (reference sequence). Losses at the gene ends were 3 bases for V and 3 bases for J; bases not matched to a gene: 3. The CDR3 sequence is CASSHGQGDTGELFF. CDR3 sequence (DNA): TGTGCCAGCAGCCACGGACAGGGAGACACCGGGGAGCTGTTTTTT.

The CDR3: CATSDLPTSGLYNEQFF. In DNA, the CDR3 is TGTGCCACCAGTGATTTGCCTACTAGCGGGCTATACAATGAGCAGTTCTTC. The rearrangement links TRBV24-1 to TRBJ2-1; the match to TRBD2 covers 9 bases. The CDR3 is 17 residues long. Looked up from germline, CDR1 is KGHDR and CDR2 is SFDVKD. The J segment lost 4 bases and the V segment lost 0 bases, leaving 6 bases of the junction unmatched.

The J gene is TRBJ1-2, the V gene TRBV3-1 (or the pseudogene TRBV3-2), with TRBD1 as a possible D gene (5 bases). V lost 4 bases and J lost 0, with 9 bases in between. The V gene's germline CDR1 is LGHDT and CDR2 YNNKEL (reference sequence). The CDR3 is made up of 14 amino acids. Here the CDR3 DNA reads TGTGCCAGCAGCCGGGGCGGAGCTAACTATGGCTACACCTTC. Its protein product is CASSRGGANYGYTF.

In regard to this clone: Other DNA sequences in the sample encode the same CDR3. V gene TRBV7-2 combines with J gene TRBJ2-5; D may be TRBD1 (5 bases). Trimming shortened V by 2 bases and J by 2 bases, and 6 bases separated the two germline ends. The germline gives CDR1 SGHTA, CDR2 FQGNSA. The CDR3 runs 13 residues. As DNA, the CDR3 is TGTGCCAGCAGCTTAAACAGGCAAGAGACCCAGTACTTC. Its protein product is CASSLNRQETQYF. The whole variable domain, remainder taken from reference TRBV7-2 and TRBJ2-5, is GAGVSQSPSNKVTEKGKDVELRCDPISGHTALYWYRQSLGQGLEFLIYFQGNSAPDKSGLPSDRFSAERTGGSVSTLTIQRTQQEDSAVYLCASSLNRQETQYFGPGTRLLVL.

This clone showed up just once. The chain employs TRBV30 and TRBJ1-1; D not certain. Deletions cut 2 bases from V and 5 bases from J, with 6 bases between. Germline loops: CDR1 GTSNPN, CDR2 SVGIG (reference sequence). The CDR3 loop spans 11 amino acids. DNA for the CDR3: TGTGCCTGGAGTAGCCTGACTGAAGCTTTCTTT. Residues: CAWSSLTEAFF.

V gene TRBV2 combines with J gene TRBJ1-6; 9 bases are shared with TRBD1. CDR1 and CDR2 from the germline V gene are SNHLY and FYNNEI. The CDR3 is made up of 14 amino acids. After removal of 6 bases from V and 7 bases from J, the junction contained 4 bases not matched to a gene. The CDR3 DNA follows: TGTGCCAGCAGCCACGACAGGGGGAATTCACCCCTCCACTTT. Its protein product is CASSHDRGNSPLHF.

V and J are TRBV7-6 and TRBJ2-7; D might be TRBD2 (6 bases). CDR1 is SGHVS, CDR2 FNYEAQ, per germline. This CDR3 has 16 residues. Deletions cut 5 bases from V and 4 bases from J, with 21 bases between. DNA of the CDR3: TGTGCCAGCAGCCCCTTTCAGGCGGGGTTGGAGTACGAGCAGTACTTC. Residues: CASSPFQAGLEYEQYF.